The subject of this entry is one T cell receptor beta chain. No cognate antigen has been identified for it. Base qualities were left out, and no much larger clone turns up one base away. In the germline V gene (reference sequence), CDR1 corresponds to LNHDA and CDR2 to SQIVND. The CDR3 goes from the cysteine to the phenylalanine over 12 residues. Of all the DNA, just the CDR3 is kept, 36 bases in frame from base 1. Relative to germline, V is 9 bases shorter and J is 8 bases shorter, with 16 bases between their ends. The sample is drawn from a study of T cells after yellow fever vaccination (dated by TCRdb to the late 2010s). Regarding the research as a whole: The SMART-Seq v4 Ultra Low Input RNA kit was used to prepare libraries from fractions with low cell numbers. To follow T-cell clones before and after primary and booster YFV17D yellow fever vaccination, bulk TCR alpha and beta repertoires were sequenced over time. Two healthy male donors made up the cohort, one aged 18 to 29 years and the other aged 30 to 40 years. Blood was collected at multiple timepoints before and after primary and secondary immunization, and bulk PBMC replicates and cell subsets were isolated.

According to the study, the label for this sample's treatment or condition signals: live attenuated yellow fever vaccine strain. At each blood-draw timepoint, two biological replicates of bulk PBMCs were obtained. PBMCs were isolated from peripheral blood using a standard Ficoll-Paque protocol. TriZol was used to extract RNA from bulk PBMCs, from CD4 and CD8 fractions, and from dextramer-positive and dextramer-negative fractions. The instrument given in TCRdb is Illumina NovaSeq 6000. Synthesis of TCR cDNA relied on 5'RACE template switching, a step that introduced a universal primer site along with unique molecular identifiers. Priming for cDNA synthesis came from both the TCR alpha and TCR beta constant segments. Libraries were amplified in two PCR steps, with sample barcodes and sequencing adapters added in the second step. Sequencing of libraries was performed on Illumina HiSeq 2500 (2x100 bp) or NovaSeq (2x150 bp). Concerning the study's data processing: MIGEC handled demultiplexing of reads and collapsing into UMI consensus sequences, while MiXCR performed V(D)J alignment. Using edgeR on replicate PBMC samples, clonotypes were called vaccine-responding if FDR was below 0.01 and the log2 fold change was above 5 up to day 15. CD4 or CD8 identity was assigned to each bulk clonotype according to whether the clonotype was present at higher abundance in the sequenced CD4 repertoire or the sequenced CD8 repertoire. Using fastp at Q25 and MiXCR, TCRdb reprocessed the public reads and kept productive beta chains. Each entry merges the rows of one CDR3 protein and shows their most common DNA and genes. These V and J calls rely on TCRdb rather than the paper's analysis. The sample yields 250,000 to 400,000 distinct CDR3 sequences; about 4% were counted once. The ten largest clones take up around 23% of the sample.

Summary of the overall study and its limitations: A small share of clonotypes occurred in both CD4 and CD8 compartments, likely arising from convergent recombination. Because only a couple of donors were included in the study, the extent to which the findings can be generalized is limited. Because abundant contaminating clonotypes from the bulk population could be contained in FACS-sorted repertoires, computational filtering was required. The secondary T-cell response was found to be weaker but faster than the primary response, with a peak reached on day 5 rather than on day 15. Most clones expanded after primary vaccination were re-detected after the booster (almost 97% of CD4 and around nine tenths of CD8), suggesting broad memory maintenance.

Sequences were derived from PBMCs, sampled 5 days after the yellow fever booster vaccination. The sequence derives from a man between 18 and 35 years old who received the YFV17D yellow fever vaccine. Rearrangement joined TRBV19 to TRBJ1-2; TRBD1 could be the D gene, as 6 bases match. DNA sequence: TGTGCCAGCCGAAGGATGGGGGGCGGCTACACCTTC. It is translated as CASRRMGGGYTF.